Presented here are 26 T cell receptor beta chains from one specimen sequenced in a study of naive and memory T cell subsets. Broader study findings: Possibly reflecting memory cells re-expressing CD45RA, a few larger clonotypes occurred in naive repertoires, especially CD8.

Both TRBC1 and TRBC2 were covered by a beta constant-region primer of two equimolar oligonucleotides. Four rounds of PCR amplified the ligated cDNA using nested alpha and beta constant-region primers plus SP2. TCRdb recomputed calls from the UMI-ligation and nested PCR reads with MiXCR, one row per CDR3 protein. Among 120,000 to 150,000 distinct CDR3 sequences, over 20% were seen once, and the ten largest hold over 0.09%. These receptors' targets are unknown. Material for sequencing was naive CD4+ T cells from blood. These TCRs come from a human donor in good health.

This clonotype turned up a few times. A junction end diverges from the germline sequence, so it may reflect a read error. The chain uses TRBV7-7 and TRBJ2-2; 7 bases are shared with TRBD1. The germline CDR1 and CDR2 sequences are SSHAT and FNYEAQ (reference sequence). The CDR3 runs to 14 residues. In DNA form, the CDR3 reads TGTGCTAGCAGCTCGCACAGGGGCACCGGGGAGCTGTTTTTT. This gives the protein CASSSHRGTGELFF.

The chain recombines TRBV28 with TRBJ2-2; 8 bases align to TRBD2. V shed 9 bases, J shed 7 bases, and the junction held 10 bases outside the gene matches. Germline values: CDR1 MDHEN, CDR2 SYDVKM. The CDR3 has 14 residues. This chain's CDR3 is CASGGLVVVGELFF. CDR3 DNA sequence: TGTGCCAGTGGGGGACTAGTCGTGGTCGGGGAGCTGTTTTTT.

The chain carries TRBV19 and TRBJ1-1; D unclear. V lost 3 bases and J lost 3, with 2 bases in between. Germline V gene lookup returns CDR1 LNHDA and CDR2 SQIVND (reference sequence). The length of the CDR3 is 11 residues. CDR3 nucleotides: TGTGCCAGTAGTATCTACACTGAAGCTTTCTTT. Its translation is CASSIYTEAFF.

This clonotype appeared a few times. V and J are TRBV28 and TRBJ1-2, with a weak D call TRBD1 (5 bases). Germline V CDR1 and CDR2: MDHEN, SYDVKM. The CDR3 contains 12 residues. V dropped 6 bases and J dropped 4 bases, with 9 bases sitting between them. CDR3 region: CASRGGGYGYTF. The DNA of the CDR3 is TGTGCCAGCAGGGGGGGGGGCTATGGCTACACCTTC.

This clonotype showed up many times. This sequence joins TRBV27 and TRBJ2-7; D is unresolved. Trimming removed 6 bases from V and 2 bases from J, with 14 bases in between. This CDR3 is 14 amino acids long. Germline values: CDR1 MNHEY, CDR2 SMNVEV (reference sequence). CDR3 amino acids: CASSRAPEAYEQYF. For the CDR3, the DNA is TGTGCCAGCAGCCGAGCCCCAGAGGCCTACGAGCAGTACTTC.

This chain links TRBV28 with TRBJ1-5; D gene unclear. V was shortened by 8 bases and J by 4 bases, with 15 bases between the two germline ends. This CDR3 is built from 14 residues. Per germline, CDR1 MDHEN and CDR2 SYDVKM. The CDR3 spells CASYGGRVNQPQHF. DNA for the CDR3: TGTGCCAGCTACGGCGGGAGGGTAAATCAGCCCCAGCATTTT.

This clonotype was counted between two and nine times. The gene calls are TRBV6-5 and TRBJ1-1; TRBD1 matches 9 bases. The CDR3 length is 14 residues. Trimming at V came to 5 bases and at J to 5 bases, leaving 6 bases not matched to a gene. Germline V lookup: CDR1 MNHEY, CDR2 SVGAGI. CDR3 sequence reads: CASSRPGTGTEAFF. CDR3 coding DNA: TGTGCCAGCAGTCGTCCCGGGACAGGGACTGAAGCTTTCTTT.

The rearrangement uses TRBV24-1 and TRBJ2-3; D is unclear. This CDR3 comprises 15 residues. Germline loops: CDR1 KGHDR, CDR2 SFDVKD. Trimming shortened V by 4 bases and J by 2 bases, and 12 bases separated the two germline ends. The CDR3 DNA is TGTGCCACCAGTGACGCAGGCCCATCCACAGATACGCAGTATTTT. This codes for CATSDAGPSTDTQYF.

This chain connects TRBV23-1 to TRBJ2-1, with 8 positions matching TRBD1. TRBV23-1 is sorted into the ORF group, with uncertain function. This CDR3 spans 21 amino acids. The V and J ends lost 2 bases and 0 bases, in that order; junction bases with no gene match: 18. CDR3: CASSQHRGTGIRQDSYNEQFF. The DNA for the CDR3 is TGCGCCAGCAGTCAACATAGAGGGACAGGCATACGTCAAGACTCCTACAATGAGCAGTTCTTC.

The chain is built from TRBV13 and TRBJ1-1; D uncertain. Germline V gene data show CDR1 as PRHDT and CDR2 as FYEKMQ (reference sequence). The CDR3 spans 15 residues. V was shortened by 5 bases and J by 1 base, with 14 bases between the two germline ends. CDR3 amino acids: CASSPAGFGNTEAFF. In DNA form, the CDR3 reads TGTGCCAGCAGCCCAGCTGGTTTCGGGAACACTGAAGCTTTCTTT.

The sample holds a few counts of this clonotype. The genes are TRBV6-5 and TRBJ1-1; 10 nucleotides align to TRBD1. V lost 7 bases and J lost 0; bases outside the gene matches: 8. CDR1 and CDR2 from the germline V gene are MNHEY and SVGAGI. CDR3 length: 16 residues. CDR3 protein: CASNARTGGVNTEAFF. The CDR3 nucleotides read TGTGCCAGCAATGCCCGGACAGGGGGTGTGAACACTGAAGCTTTCTTT.

This clonotype turned up a few times. The CDR3 nucleotides read TGTGCCAGCAGTTATGGACAGGGACGCTCCTACGAGCAGTACTTC. This translates into CASSYGQGRSYEQYF. V is TRBV6-6 and J is TRBJ2-7, with TRBD1 matching 8 bases. With 3 bases clipped from V and 0 bases from J, the junction kept 4 bases outside the gene matches. The CDR3 has 15 residues. Germline CDR1 is MNHNY and CDR2 is SVGAGI (reference sequence).

The rearrangement uses TRBV18 and TRBJ2-2, with a tentative D call TRBD1 (6 bases). Germline CDR1 and CDR2: KGHSH and LQKENI. The CDR3 totals 15 residues. V shed 5 bases and J shed 5 bases, with 15 bases lying between them. The CDR3, as DNA: TGTGCCAGCTCAGTGGGGGCTTCGGGAACCGGGGAGCTGTTTTTT. Translation gives CASSVGASGTGELFF.

This clonotype was counted at least ten times. V usage is TRBV20-1 and J usage is TRBJ1-5, with no clear D. Germline CDR1 and CDR2: DFQATT and SNEGSKA (reference sequence). CDR3 size: 14 residues. V was trimmed by 3 bases and J by 11 bases, leaving 20 bases between them. In DNA form, the CDR3 reads TGCAGTGCTAGTGAGCGGGCGTCCAAAAGGTCCCAGCATTTT. Its translation: CSASERASKRSQHF.

Points on this clonotype: It is unclear where the CDR3 begins or ends on the DNA, so no DNA is shown, and the CDR3 is as TCRdb lists it. V gene TRBV18 combines with J gene TRBJ2-7; the table gives TRBD1 as D, unverified against the DNA. The CDR3 contains 14 residues when both ends are counted. Germline-derived CDR1 and CDR2 are KGHSH and LQKENI. CDR3: CASSLSGPSYEQYF.

The chain is built from TRBV2 and TRBJ2-2; no definite D call. CDR3 size: 16 residues. Trimming stripped 11 bases from V and 1 base from J, with 20 bases between. From germline, CDR1 is SNHLY and CDR2 FYNNEI. CDR3 loop: CARDMKPDGNTGELFF. The DNA of the CDR3 is TGTGCCCGAGACATGAAGCCCGATGGGAACACCGGGGAGCTGTTTTTT.

This clonotype appeared a few times. The chain is built from TRBV2 and TRBJ2-3; D call uncertain. With 8 bases removed from V and 3 bases from J, the gap between germline ends came to 12 bases. The CDR3 is made up of 13 amino acids. Germline CDR1 and CDR2: SNHLY and FYNNEI. As DNA, the CDR3 is TGTGCCAGCGTATTGGCTTTAACAGATACGCAGTATTTT. It codes for CASVLALTDTQYF.

The V gene is TRBV29-1, the J gene TRBJ1-2, with 8 nucleotides matching TRBD1. The CDR3 extends over 14 amino acids. Germline V lookup: CDR1 SQVTM, CDR2 ANQGSEA. The V and J ends lost 6 bases and 0 bases, in that order; junction bases with no gene match: 6. DNA of the CDR3: TGCAGCGTCGCGCCAGGGGGCACTAACTATGGCTACACCTTC. This sequence encodes CSVAPGGTNYGYTF.

The rearrangement links TRBV18 to TRBJ2-5, with a weak D call TRBD1 (6 bases). Germline CDR1 is KGHSH and CDR2 is LQKENI. The CDR3 length is 15 residues. Trimming shortened V by 1 base and J by 3 bases, and 12 bases separated the two germline ends. The CDR3 loop is CASSPLGDTEETQYF. CDR3 DNA: TGTGCCAGCTCACCACTTGGGGACACGGAAGAGACCCAGTACTTC.

The V call is TRBV29-1, the J call TRBJ2-7, with D hard to call. V gave up 4 bases and J gave up 5 bases, with 12 bases separating them. Germline-derived CDR1 and CDR2 are SQVTM and ANQGSEA. The CDR3 loop spans 12 amino acids. The CDR3 loop is CSVALGRHEQYF. CDR3 nucleotides: TGCAGCGTTGCGTTAGGCAGGCACGAGCAGTACTTC.

In its sample, this clonotype was seen a few times. The chain uses TRBV20-1 and TRBJ2-5, with D maybe TRBD2 (6 bases). Looked up from germline, CDR1 is DFQATT and CDR2 is SNEGSKA (reference sequence). This CDR3 contains 12 residues. CDR3 bases: TGCACTTACCGCGGGGCGGGGGAGACCCAGTACTTC. As protein: CTYRGAGETQYF.

The chain is built from TRBV2 and TRBJ2-7; 10 bases fit TRBD2. The CDR3 is 15 amino acids. CDR1 SNHLY and CDR2 FYNNEI come from the germline V gene. V trimming: 7 bases; J trimming: 6 bases; junction bases outside the gene matches: 12. The CDR3 is CASTFPSGSFGEQYF. The DNA of the CDR3 is TGTGCCAGCACTTTCCCTAGCGGGAGTTTCGGCGAGCAGTACTTC.

The rearrangement uses TRBV7-9 and TRBJ2-7; D might be TRBD1 (5 bases). Trimming took off 4 bases at V and 3 bases at J, with 13 bases between the two ends. The germline V gene has CDR1 SEHNR and CDR2 FQNEAQ (reference sequence). The CDR3 covers 14 residues. The CDR3 nucleotides read TGTGCCAGCAGCTCCGACAGAATATTCTACGAGCAGTACTTC. Translating gives CASSSDRIFYEQYF.

At least ten counts were recorded for this clonotype. The CDR3 region is CSVRTQGTEAFF. As DNA, the CDR3 is TGCAGCGTTAGGACCCAGGGAACTGAAGCTTTCTTT. The gene calls are TRBV29-1 and TRBJ1-1; D perhaps matches TRBD1 (5 bases). CDR1 SQVTM and CDR2 ANQGSEA come from the germline V gene. Trimming took off 5 bases at V and 5 bases at J, with 12 bases between the two ends. The CDR3 extends over 12 amino acids. Supplemented by reference TRBV29-1 and TRBJ1-1, the full variable domain reads SAVISQKPSRDICQRGTSLTIQCQVDSQVTMMFWYRQQPGQSLTLIATANQGSEATYESGFVIDKFPISRPNLTFSTLTVSNMSPEDSSIYLCSVRTQGTEAFFGQGTRLTVV.

This clonotype occurred a few times. The rearrangement links TRBV14 to TRBJ1-1, with 7 nucleotides matching TRBD1. V was pared by 0 bases and J by 11 bases, with 3 bases of the junction left unmatched. Germline CDR1 is SGHDN and CDR2 is FVKESK. This CDR3 comprises 12 residues. The CDR3, as DNA: TGTGCCAGCAGCCAAGATCGCAGGGGGGCTTTCTTT. Amino acid sequence: CASSQDRRGAFF.

The sample holds a few counts of this clonotype. The chain carries TRBV3-1 and TRBJ2-1; D unclear. The CDR3 sequence is 13 residues long. Trimming removed 2 bases from V and 9 bases from J, with 11 bases in between. Germline values: CDR1 LGHDT, CDR2 YNNKEL (reference sequence). The CDR3 nucleotides read TGTGCCAGCAGCCAAACTTCAGCGAGTGAGCAGTTCTTC. Amino acid sequence: CASSQTSASEQFF.